What follows describes a single T cell receptor beta chain. This CDR3 comprises 12 residues. Germline CDR1 and CDR2: MGHDK and SYGVNS. This entry is derived from a study of CD4 and CD8 cells across lung adenocarcinoma regions. TCRdb processed the PCR reads anew with MiXCR; each CDR3 protein has one entry. Found here are 10,000 to 11,000 distinct CDR3 sequences, roughly 50% of them singletons; the top ten hold approximately 19%. The receptor was derived from a male donor with lung adenocarcinoma. The CD4 and CD8 labels of this study may be unreliable. The rearrangement uses TRBV25-1 and TRBJ2-5, with D unresolved. TRBJ2-7 explains the end of the DNA better; the J call may be wrong. The sample was CD4+ T cells from the center of a lung tumor. The CDR3: CASSRSFYEQYF. DNA of the CDR3: TGTGCCAGCAGTCGAAGTTTCTACGAGCAGTACTTC.